This TCR beta chain was documented in a study of Graves' ophthalmopathy and Graves' hyperthyroidism. Hyperthyroidism patients had new diagnoses, durations under 2 months, and ages of 18 to 65. Findings and caveats of the study: Most clonotypes expanded in thyroid above 0.001 frequency were present in blood too.

This CDR3 comprises 15 residues. In germline, CDR1 is SGHKS, CDR2 YYEKEE (reference sequence). Trimming shortened V by 4 bases and J by 3 bases, and 16 bases separated the two germline ends. Concerning this clonotype: Its antigen is undetermined.

The authors amplified TCR beta CDR3 regions from RNA transcripts. Scientists carried out first-round RT-PCR using HTBI primers and then a second-round multiplex PCR. TCRdb re-called the multiplex PCR reads with MiXCR, one entry per CDR3 protein. The table lists a few hundred thousand distinct CDR3 sequences, 35% to 45% of them singletons. The chain recombines TRBV5-5 with TRBJ2-5, with a tentative D call TRBD1 (6 bases). The sample taken for sequencing was peripheral blood or thyroid tissue (not recorded which). The clonotype was recovered from an adult man with Graves' hyperthyroidism. The CDR3 DNA is TGTGCCAGCAGCCCGACCCGGACAGTTAAAGAGACCCAGTACTTC. This translates into CASSPTRTVKETQYF.